This is a list of T cell receptor beta chains from one sample in a study of cytomegalovirus exposure and HLA in healthy donors. This table comes from immunoSEQ multiplex PCR, and its TCRdb copy is limited to in-frame clones, with some not included. The sample has about 85,000 clones; 80% are singletons. Input material: PBMCs. The receptors here all came from a man aged 45-60 years in good health and CMV-seropositive. Both conserved end residues are part of each CDR3. The D gene is left open where the match is weak. The size entry is marked missing in some rows and otherwise reads once, few, many or a size class.

cdr3_aa	cdr3_nt	cdr3_length	j_call	d_call	clone_size	v_call
CASSSLAGGLAGVLGEQYF	TGTGCCAGCAGCTCCCTGGCGGGGGGACTAGCGGGAGTTCTAGGCGAGCAGTACTTC	19	TRBJ2-7	TRBD2	few	TRBV7-9
CASSGRTGGNQPQHF	TGTGCCAGCAGTGGCCGGACAGGGGGCAATCAGCCCCAGCATTTT	15	TRBJ1-5	TRBD1	NA	TRBV6-6
CAWSPGGPPGELFF	TGTGCCTGGAGCCCAGGAGGGCCCCCCGGGGAGCTGTTTTTT	14	TRBJ2-2	NA	NA	TRBV30
CSVGQRASIQYF	TGCAGCGTTGGTCAGCGAGCTAGCATTCAGTACTTC	12	TRBJ2-4	NA	NA	TRBV29-1
CASYTPGSLTDTQYF	TGTGCCAGCTATACCCCCGGTAGCCTCACAGATACGCAGTATTTT	15	TRBJ2-3	NA	NA	TRBV27
CASSTGGAGANGLTF	TGTGCCAGCAGTACAGGGGGCGCTGGGGCCAACGGCCTGACTTTC	15	TRBJ2-6	TRBD1	NA	TRBV6-5
CASSIDRALNEQFF	TGTGCCAGTAGTATAGATAGAGCCCTTAATGAGCAGTTCTTC	14	TRBJ2-1	NA	NA	TRBV19
CASSLSASGTYGQYF	TGTGCCAGCAGCTTATCGGCTAGCGGGACCTACGGGCAGTACTTC	15	TRBJ2-7	TRBD2	NA	TRBV11-2
CASSIGLVSEQYF	TGTGCCAGTAGTATAGGACTAGTAAGCGAGCAGTACTTC	13	TRBJ2-7	NA	NA	TRBV19
CASSEAGGNSPLHF	TGCGCCAGCAGTGAGGCAGGGGGAAATTCACCCCTCCACTTT	14	TRBJ1-6	TRBD1	NA	TRBV10-1
CASSLGQFYGYTF	TGTGCCAGCAGCTTGGGACAGTTCTATGGCTACACCTTC	13	TRBJ1-2	TRBD1	NA	TRBV7-9
CASSAGTLNEQFF	TGTGCCAGCAGCGCCGGGACTCTCAATGAGCAGTTCTTC	13	TRBJ2-1	NA	NA	TRBV2
CASSVPGLEGEQFF	TGTGCCAGCAGCGTCCCGGGACTAGAAGGTGAGCAGTTCTTC	14	TRBJ2-1	TRBD2	NA	TRBV5-6
CASSPARGPYEQYF	TGTGCCAGCAGCCCGGCTAGGGGCCCCTACGAGCAGTACTTC	14	TRBJ2-7	NA	once	TRBV5-5
CSVERQGGYNEQFF	TGCAGCGTTGAACGTCAGGGAGGCTACAATGAGCAGTTCTTC	14	TRBJ2-1	NA	NA	TRBV29-1
CASRESGADGYTF	TGTGCCAGCAGAGAGTCAGGGGCTGATGGCTACACCTTC	13	TRBJ1-2	NA	NA	TRBV6-1
CASSVKPGTEAFF	TGTGCCAGCAGCGTAAAACCAGGCACTGAAGCTTTCTTT	13	TRBJ1-1	NA	NA	TRBV9